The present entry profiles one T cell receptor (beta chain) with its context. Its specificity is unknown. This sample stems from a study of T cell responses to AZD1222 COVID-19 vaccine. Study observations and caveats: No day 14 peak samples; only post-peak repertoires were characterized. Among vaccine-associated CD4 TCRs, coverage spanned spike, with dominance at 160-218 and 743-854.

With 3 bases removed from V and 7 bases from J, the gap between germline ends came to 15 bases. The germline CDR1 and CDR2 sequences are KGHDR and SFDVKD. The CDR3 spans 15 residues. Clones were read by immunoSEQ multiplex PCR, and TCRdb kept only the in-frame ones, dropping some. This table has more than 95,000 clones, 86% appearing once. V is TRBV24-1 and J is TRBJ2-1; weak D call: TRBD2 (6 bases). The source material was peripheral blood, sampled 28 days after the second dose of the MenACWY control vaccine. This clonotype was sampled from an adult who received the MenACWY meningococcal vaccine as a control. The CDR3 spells CATSDRLAFTNEQFF. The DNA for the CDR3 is TGTGCCACCAGTGATAGGCTAGCGTTCACGAATGAGCAGTTCTTC.